Included here is one T cell receptor (beta chain) sequence, with context. These data are taken from a study of shared clonotypes between healthy human individuals. The CDR3 spans 15 residues. Trimming cost V 6 bases and J 8 bases; bases outside gene matches: 10. CDR1 is MGHRA and CDR2 is YSYEKL in the germline V gene. Using immunoSEQ multiplex PCR, the repertoire was profiled, and TCRdb retains in-frame clones only, with some absent. The table includes about 2.1 million clones, about 93% detected once. CD45RO-negative cells were positively selected for CCR7, leaving out terminally differentiated effector memory CD45RA+ cells.

The TCR was taken from a man younger than 35 in good health. Some clones in this sample may be carry-over from other donors' samples. Sequenced input: naive CD8+ T cells from PBMCs. This sequence joins TRBV4-1 and TRBJ2-1; TRBD2 matches at 10 bases. CDR3 residues: CASSDLSGRADEQFF. The CDR3 region has the DNA TGCGCCAGCAGTGACCTAAGCGGGAGGGCCGATGAGCAGTTCTTC.